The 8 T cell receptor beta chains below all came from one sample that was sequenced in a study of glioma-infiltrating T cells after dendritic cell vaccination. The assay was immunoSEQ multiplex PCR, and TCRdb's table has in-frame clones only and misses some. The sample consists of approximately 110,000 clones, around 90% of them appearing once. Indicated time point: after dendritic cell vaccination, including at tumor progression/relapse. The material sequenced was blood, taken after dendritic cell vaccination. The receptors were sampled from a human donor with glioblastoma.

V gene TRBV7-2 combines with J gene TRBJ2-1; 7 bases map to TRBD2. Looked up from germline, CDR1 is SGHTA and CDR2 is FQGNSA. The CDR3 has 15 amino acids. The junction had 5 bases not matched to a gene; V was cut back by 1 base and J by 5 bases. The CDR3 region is CASSLVVGGDNEQFF. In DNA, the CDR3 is TGTGCCAGCAGCTTAGTTGTGGGAGGGGACAATGAGCAGTTCTTC.

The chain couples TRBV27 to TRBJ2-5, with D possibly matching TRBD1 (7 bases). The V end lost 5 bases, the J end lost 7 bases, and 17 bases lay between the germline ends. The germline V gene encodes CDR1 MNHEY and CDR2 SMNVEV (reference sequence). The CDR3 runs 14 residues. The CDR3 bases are TGTGCCAGCAGTCCGGACAGGCTGGGGGGGACCCAGTACTTC. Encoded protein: CASSPDRLGGTQYF.

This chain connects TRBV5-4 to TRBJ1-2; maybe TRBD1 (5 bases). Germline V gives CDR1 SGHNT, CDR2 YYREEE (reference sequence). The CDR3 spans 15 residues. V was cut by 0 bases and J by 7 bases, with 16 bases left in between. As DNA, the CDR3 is TGTGCCAGCAGCTTGGGGGGGTGGAGGGCTCGTGGCTACACCTTC. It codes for CASSLGGWRARGYTF.

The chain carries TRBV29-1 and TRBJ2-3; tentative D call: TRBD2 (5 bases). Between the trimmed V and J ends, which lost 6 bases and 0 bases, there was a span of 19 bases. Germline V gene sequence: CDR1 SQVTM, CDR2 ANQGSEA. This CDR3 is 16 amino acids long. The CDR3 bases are TGCAGCGTCGAATGGGCGGGTTCGGGAAGCACAGATACGCAGTATTTT. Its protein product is CSVEWAGSGSTDTQYF.

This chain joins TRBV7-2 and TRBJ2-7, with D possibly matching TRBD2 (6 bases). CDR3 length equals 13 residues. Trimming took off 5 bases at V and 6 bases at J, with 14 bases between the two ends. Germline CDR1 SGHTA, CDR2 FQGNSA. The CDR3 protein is CASSGASVGEQYF. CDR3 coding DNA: TGTGCCAGCAGCGGAGCTAGCGTGGGCGAGCAGTACTTC.

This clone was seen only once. CDR3 nucleotides: TGTGCCAGTACTAGCGGGTACACAGATACGCAGTATTTT. It is translated as CASTSGYTDTQYF. V and J are TRBV2 and TRBJ2-3; 9 bases fit TRBD2. This CDR3 is 13 amino acids long. CDR1 is SNHLY, CDR2 FYNNEI, per germline. J lost 2 bases, V lost 9 bases, and 3 bases had no gene match.

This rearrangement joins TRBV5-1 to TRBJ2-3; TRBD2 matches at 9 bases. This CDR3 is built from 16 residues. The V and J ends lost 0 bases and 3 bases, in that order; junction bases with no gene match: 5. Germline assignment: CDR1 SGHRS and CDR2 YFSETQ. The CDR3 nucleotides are TGCGCCAGCAGCTTGGAAGGCGGGGGGGCAACAGATACGCAGTATTTT. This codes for CASSLEGGGATDTQYF. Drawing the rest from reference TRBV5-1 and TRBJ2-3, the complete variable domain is KAGVTQTPRYLIKTRGQQVTLSCSPISGHRSVSWYQQTPGQGLQFLFEYFSETQRNKGNFPGRFSGRQFSNSRSEMNVSTLELGDSALYLCASSLEGGGATDTQYFGPGTRLTVL.

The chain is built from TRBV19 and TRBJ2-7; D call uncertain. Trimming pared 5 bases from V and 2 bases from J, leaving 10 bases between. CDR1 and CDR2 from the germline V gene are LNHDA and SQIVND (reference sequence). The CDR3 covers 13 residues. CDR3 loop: CASSRSIAYEQYF. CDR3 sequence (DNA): TGTGCCAGTAGTCGGTCCATTGCCTACGAGCAGTACTTC. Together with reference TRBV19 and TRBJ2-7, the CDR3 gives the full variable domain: DGGITQSPKYLFRKEGQNVTLSCEQNLNHDAMYWYRQDPGQGLRLIYYSQIVNDFQKGDIAEGYSVSREKKESFPLTVTSAQKNPTAFYLCASSRSIAYEQYFGPGTRLTVT.